Listed below are T cell receptor beta chains from one sample, sequenced in a study of blood T cell repertoires in COVID-19. The method was immunoSEQ multiplex PCR; TCRdb's version includes in-frame clones alone and lacks a portion of them. Altogether 150,000 to 200,000 clones are present, less than 90% being singletons, with the ten largest covering 25% to 30%. Sequenced sample: peripheral blood. The source is a man aged 60-69 years with acute or convalescent COVID-19. The CDR3 runs from the conserved cysteine through the conserved F or W. A D gene is named only where the DNA matches it firmly. A row's size may be missing; if present it is once, few, many or a size class.

CDR3 DNA: TGTGCCAGCAGCTTACGCCTAGCGGGAGCATTAGATACGCAGTATTTT
CDR3 protein: CASSLRLAGALDTQYF
D gene: TRBD2
clone size: NA
V gene: TRBV7-2
CDR3 length: 16
J gene: TRBJ2-3

CDR3 DNA: TGTGCCAGCAGCGAGGGACTGACGAGCTACACCTTC
CDR3 protein: CASSEGLTSYTF
D gene: NA
clone size: NA
V gene: TRBV9
CDR3 length: 12
J gene: TRBJ1-2

CDR3 DNA: TGTGCCAGCAAGTCAGAGACTAGCACAGATACGCAGTATTTT
CDR3 protein: CASKSETSTDTQYF
D gene: NA
clone size: NA
V gene: TRBV2
CDR3 length: 14
J gene: TRBJ2-3

CDR3 DNA: TGTGCCAGCAGTACGCCGGGAGGGGGGGCGCAGTATTTT
CDR3 protein: CASSTPGGGAQYF
D gene: TRBD2
clone size: once
V gene: TRBV25-1
CDR3 length: 13
J gene: TRBJ2-3

CDR3 DNA: TGTGCCATCAGTCGCGGGGAGGGGGACTATGGCTACACCTTC
CDR3 protein: CAISRGEGDYGYTF
D gene: NA
clone size: NA
V gene: TRBV10-3
CDR3 length: 14
J gene: TRBJ1-2

CDR3 DNA: TGTGCCAGCAGCCTAGGGACTAGCGCAGATACGCAGTATTTT
CDR3 protein: CASSLGTSADTQYF
D gene: TRBD2
clone size: NA
V gene: TRBV7-9
CDR3 length: 14
J gene: TRBJ2-3

CDR3 DNA: TGTGCCAGCAGGGGGGACAGGGCTAACTATGGCTACACCTTC
CDR3 protein: CASRGDRANYGYTF
D gene: TRBD1
clone size: NA
V gene: TRBV2
CDR3 length: 14
J gene: TRBJ1-2

CDR3 DNA: TGTGCCAGCAGCGTATACAGCGGGGGGGCCGATGAGCAGTTCTTC
CDR3 protein: CASSVYSGGADEQFF
D gene: TRBD2
clone size: NA
V gene: TRBV9
CDR3 length: 15
J gene: TRBJ2-1

CDR3 DNA: TGTGCTAGTGGTTTGACCCTCGACAGGGATTACTATGGCTACACCTTC
CDR3 protein: CASGLTLDRDYYGYTF
D gene: TRBD1
clone size: NA
V gene: TRBV12-5
CDR3 length: 16
J gene: TRBJ1-2

CDR3 DNA: TGTGCCAGCACCCCACTAGCGGGAGGGTACACCGGGGAGCTGTTTTTT
CDR3 protein: CASTPLAGGYTGELFF
D gene: TRBD2
clone size: NA
V gene: TRBV9
CDR3 length: 16
J gene: TRBJ2-2

CDR3 DNA: TGTGCCAGCAGTTCCCGTTCCACTGAAGCTTTCTTT
CDR3 protein: CASSSRSTEAFF
D gene: NA
clone size: NA
V gene: TRBV27
CDR3 length: 12
J gene: TRBJ1-1

CDR3 DNA: TGCGCCAGCAGCGGCAATTATGGCTACACCTTC
CDR3 protein: CASSGNYGYTF
D gene: NA
clone size: NA
V gene: TRBV5-1
CDR3 length: 11
J gene: TRBJ1-2

CDR3 DNA: TGTGCCAGCAGCTTGGGGACTTACAATGAGCAGTTCTTC
CDR3 protein: CASSLGTYNEQFF
D gene: NA
clone size: NA
V gene: TRBV5-6
CDR3 length: 13
J gene: TRBJ2-1

CDR3 DNA: TGTGCCAGCAGCAAGTACCCTTTGACAGGGGTCGGGTCACCCCTCCACTTT
CDR3 protein: CASSKYPLTGVGSPLHF
D gene: NA
clone size: NA
V gene: TRBV21-1
CDR3 length: 17
J gene: TRBJ1-6

CDR3 DNA: TGTGCCAGCAGCTCCGGGGTTGGCAATCAGCCCCAGCATTTT
CDR3 protein: CASSSGVGNQPQHF
D gene: NA
clone size: NA
V gene: TRBV7-8
CDR3 length: 14
J gene: TRBJ1-5

CDR3 DNA: TGTGCCAGCAGCTTTAGGGCCAGGGTGAACACTGAAGCTTTCTTT
CDR3 protein: CASSFRARVNTEAFF
D gene: NA
clone size: once
V gene: TRBV11-1
CDR3 length: 15
J gene: TRBJ1-1

CDR3 DNA: TGTGCCACCAGTGATTTGGGCCGCGGGGGAGAGACCCAGTACTTC
CDR3 protein: CATSDLGRGGETQYF
D gene: TRBD2
clone size: NA
V gene: TRBV24-1
CDR3 length: 15
J gene: TRBJ2-5

CDR3 DNA: TGTGCCAGCTCACCAACGGAGGGATACAATGAGCAGTTCTTC
CDR3 protein: CASSPTEGYNEQFF
D gene: NA
clone size: once
V gene: TRBV18
CDR3 length: 14
J gene: TRBJ2-1

CDR3 DNA: TGTGCAAACACCTCGGGACTAGCGACTGAGACCCAGTACTTC
CDR3 protein: CANTSGLATETQYF
D gene: TRBD2
clone size: NA
V gene: TRBV28
CDR3 length: 14
J gene: TRBJ2-5